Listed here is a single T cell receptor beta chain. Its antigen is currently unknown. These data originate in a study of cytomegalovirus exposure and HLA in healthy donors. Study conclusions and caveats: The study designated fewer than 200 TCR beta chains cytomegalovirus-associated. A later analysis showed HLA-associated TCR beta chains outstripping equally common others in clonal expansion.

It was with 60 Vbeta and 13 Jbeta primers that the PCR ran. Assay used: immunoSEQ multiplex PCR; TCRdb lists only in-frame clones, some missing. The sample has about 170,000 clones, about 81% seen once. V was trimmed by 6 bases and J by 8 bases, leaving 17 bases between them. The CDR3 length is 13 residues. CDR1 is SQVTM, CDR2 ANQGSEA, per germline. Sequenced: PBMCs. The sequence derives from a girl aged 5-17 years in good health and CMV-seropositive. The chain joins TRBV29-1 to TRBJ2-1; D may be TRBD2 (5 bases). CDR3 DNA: TGCAGCGTAACCCCCGGGCCCGGGGATGAGCAGTTCTTC. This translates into CSVTPGPGDEQFF.